This T cell receptor (beta chain) emerged from a study of CD4 T cell repertoires in COVID-19 (dated by TCRdb to the early 2020s). Context from the whole study: To analyze cross-reactivity, CFSE-low cells were expanded with IL-2 for less than 11 days and then labeled again and restimulated with spike proteins from other coronaviruses. In COVID-19-recovered individuals, the study described naturally processed CD4+ T cell responses to SARS-CoV-2 spike and nucleoprotein and used TCR Vbeta sequencing to evaluate clonal composition. TCR Vbeta repertoire analysis of SARS-CoV-2-reactive T cells was conducted at the subset level in three recovered individuals. The full study reports these points: Several of the most expanded SARS-CoV-2-reactive clonotypes were found to be shared between two or all three memory subsets, suggesting intraclonal diversification. Between about 6.5 and 27% of SARS-CoV-2 clonotypes were also detected in secondary cultures stimulated with SARS-CoV and/or HKU1 spike, a finding consistent with cross-reactivity.

From a lookup of the germline V gene, CDR1 and CDR2 are SGHRS and YFSETQ. Trimming takes 0 bases off V and 2 bases off J; junction bases not matched to a gene: 3. The CDR3 starts with the cysteine, ends with the phenylalanine, and has 16 residues. Only the CDR3 DNA is retained, 48 bases long and in frame from the first base. Memory T cell samples that were not cultured went straight to sequencing right after ex vivo isolation. CD4+ total memory, central memory, effector memory and circulating T follicular helper cells were isolated from peripheral blood mononuclear cells. Points on this clone: Its antigen has not been determined. Base qualities are missing; no much larger clone stands one base away.

Libraries were constructed by the immunoSEQ multiplex PCR assay. In the source study's methods: The Chao-Jaccard similarity index and the number of shared clonotypes were used to measure repertoire overlap between subsets. TCRdb re-hosts the immuneACCESS table, in-frame sequences only. Its copies lack some clones; in the studies checked, an unresolved V gene accounts for under half of them, and the cause for the rest is not known. V, J and clone size reflect that table, while D and trimming were determined from the DNA. This sample comprises about 8,400 clones, around four fifths of them detected only once. The ten largest clones take up about 2% of the sample.

The chain couples TRBV5-1 to TRBJ2-3; 10 nucleotides in the junction match TRBD2. This clonotype originated in a human donor who had COVID-19. The material was effector memory CD4+ T cells from blood, obtained before the COVID-19 pandemic. The cell subset or site label of this sample denotes: CD4+ T effector memory cells. The DNA sequence is as follows: TGCGCCAGCAGCTTGGGGACTAGCGGACCCACAGATACGCAGTATTTT. This gives the protein CASSLGTSGPTDTQYF.